This TCR beta chain was captured in a study of shared clonotypes between healthy human individuals. Study-level points and caveats: Compared with memory subsets, naive subsets generally had larger estimated richness.

Turning to this clone: Its antigen remains unidentified. This may arise from a read error, as a much more abundant clone is one base away. In the same sample, other DNA sequences code for this CDR3.

This CDR3 region has 11 residues. CDR1 is SGHVS, CDR2 FQNEAQ, per germline. V was clipped by 5 bases and J by 1 base, with 3 bases between them. Repertoires were generated with immunoSEQ multiplex PCR, while TCRdb's copy carries only in-frame clones and drops some. The table lists about 1.9 million clones, 93% of them singletons. Naive-designated CD8 cells lacked CD45RO, were positively enriched for CCR7, and omitted terminally differentiated effector memory CD45RA+ cells. The source material was naive CD8+ T cells from PBMCs. The rearrangement joins TRBV7-8 to TRBJ2-7; D unclear. The TCR sequence derives from a man younger than 35 in good health. Some clones in this sample may be carry-over from other donors' samples. CDR3 residues: CASSPSYEQYF. DNA for the CDR3: TGTGCCAGCAGCCCTTCCTACGAGCAGTACTTC.